This T cell receptor beta chain emerged from a study of T-cell memory formation after mild COVID-19. TCRdb reanalysed the 5' RACE reads using MiXCR and keeps one entry per CDR3 protein. This table holds hundreds of thousands of distinct CDR3 sequences, around 15% found once. The CDR3 covers 14 residues. CDR1 is SGHAT and CDR2 is FQNNGV in the germline V gene. Trimming removed 4 bases from V and 6 bases from J, with 15 bases in between. This clonotype has a handful of counts. The origin of this receptor is an adult woman who had mild COVID-19 (a few samples of this study predate the infection). Cell type and time point are not known. Material: PBMCs or a T cell subset sorted from them (not recorded which). The chain links TRBV11-2 to TRBJ1-1; D remains unclear. The DNA for the CDR3 is TGTGCCAGCAGCTCCAGACAACGCATCCCTGAAGCTTTCTTT. Protein: CASSSRQRIPEAFF.